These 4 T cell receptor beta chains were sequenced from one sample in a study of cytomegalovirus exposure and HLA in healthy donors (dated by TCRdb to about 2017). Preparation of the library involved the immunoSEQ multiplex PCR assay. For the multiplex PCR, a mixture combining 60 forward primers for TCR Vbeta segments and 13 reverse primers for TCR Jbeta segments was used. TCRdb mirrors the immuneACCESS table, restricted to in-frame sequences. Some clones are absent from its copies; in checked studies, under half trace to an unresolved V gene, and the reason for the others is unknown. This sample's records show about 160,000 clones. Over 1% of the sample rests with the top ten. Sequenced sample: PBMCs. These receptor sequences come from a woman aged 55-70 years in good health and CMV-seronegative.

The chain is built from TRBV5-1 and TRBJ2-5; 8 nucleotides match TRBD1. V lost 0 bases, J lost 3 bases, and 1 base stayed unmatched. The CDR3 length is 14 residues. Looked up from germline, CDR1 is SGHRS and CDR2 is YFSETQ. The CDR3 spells CASSLGTGKETQYF. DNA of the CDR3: TGCGCCAGCAGCTTGGGGACAGGGAAAGAGACCCAGTACTTC. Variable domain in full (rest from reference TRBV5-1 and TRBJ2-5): KAGVTQTPRYLIKTRGQQVTLSCSPISGHRSVSWYQQTPGQGLQFLFEYFSETQRNKGNFPGRFSGRQFSNSRSEMNVSTLELGDSALYLCASSLGTGKETQYFGPGTRLLVL.

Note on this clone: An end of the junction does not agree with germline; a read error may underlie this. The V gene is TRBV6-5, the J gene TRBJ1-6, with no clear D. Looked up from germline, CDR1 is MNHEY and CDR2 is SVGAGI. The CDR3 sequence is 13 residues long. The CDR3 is CASSYNPDSPLRF. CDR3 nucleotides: TGTGCCAGCAGTTACAACCCAGATTCACCCCTCCGCTTT.

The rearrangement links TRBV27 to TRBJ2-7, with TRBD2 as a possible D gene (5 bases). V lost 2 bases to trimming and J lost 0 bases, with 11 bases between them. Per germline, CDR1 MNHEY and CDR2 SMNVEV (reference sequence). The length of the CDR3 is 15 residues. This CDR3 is CASSLVGLSSYEQYF. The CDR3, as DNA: TGTGCCAGCAGTTTAGTTGGACTGAGCTCCTACGAGCAGTACTTC.

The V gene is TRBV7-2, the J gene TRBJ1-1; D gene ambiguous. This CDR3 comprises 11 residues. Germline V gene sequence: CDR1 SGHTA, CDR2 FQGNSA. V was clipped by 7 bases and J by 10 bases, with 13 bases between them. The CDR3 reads CASTGGSGAFF. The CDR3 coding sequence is TGTGCCAGCACCGGTGGGAGCGGAGCTTTCTTT.